Sequencing of this TCR beta chain was carried out in a study of CD8 T cells in Susac syndrome. Broader study findings: The study recognized that its TCR sequencing and HLA analysis covered a relatively small number of individuals.

With regard to this clonotype: The target antigen is unknown.

The CDR3 sequence is 15 residues long. Trimming took off 4 bases at V and 1 base at J, with 12 bases between the two ends. CDR1 and CDR2 from the germline V gene are SGHDT and YYEEEE. The CD8+ and CD4+ T cells were isolated magnetically using a negative isolation approach, whereas the TEMRA cells were enriched by FACS. With random hexamers, roughly 0.45 to 1 ug RNA was reverse transcribed. The authors amplified TCR beta CDR3 across 54 Vbeta and 13 Jbeta using immunoSEQ multiplex PCR. TCRdb called the immunoSEQ multiplex PCR reads again in MiXCR, with one record for every CDR3 protein. The profile shows fewer than 200,000 distinct CDR3 sequences, approximately 93% of them singletons.

Sample: CD4+ T cells from PBMCs. The receptor was derived from a human donor in good health. The chain is built from TRBV5-6 and TRBJ1-5, with D unresolved. Written as DNA, the CDR3 is TGTGCCAGCAGCCAGAATTGGAGGAGCAATCAGCCCCAGCATTTT. Its translation: CASSQNWRSNQPQHF. Full variable domain (missing parts from reference TRBV5-6 and TRBJ1-5): DAGVTQSPTHLIKTRGQQVTLRCSPKSGHDTVSWYQQALGQGPQFIFQYYEEEERQRGNFPDRFSGHQFPNYSSELNVNALLLGDSALYLCASSQNWRSNQPQHFGDGTRLSIL.